This TCR beta chain was captured by sequencing in a study of beta chain features in type 1 diabetes. Study-wide points: For type 1 diabetes patients, VDJ junctions showed fewer insertions and more deletions. Moderate yet significant TCRB CDR3 shortening was seen in Type 1 diabetes patients in all four CD4+ subsets. Sequencing of cDNA might inflate the share of cells that strongly express TCR.

CDR3 length: 12 amino acids. Per germline, CDR1 LGHNA and CDR2 YNFKEQ. Trimming cost V 6 bases and J 9 bases, with 12 bases left between them. Isolated RNA was reverse transcribed in full, so expressed TCRB transcripts were sequenced. TCRdb keeps only in-frame clones here, not all; method: immunoSEQ multiplex PCR. There are approximately 250,000 clones in the sample; about 23% occur only once, and around 0.013% lies in the top ten. By way of CD45RO/CCR7/CD25/CD127/CD95/CD27, the CD4+ regulatory, stem cell-like memory, central memory and naive cells were sorted. Details on this clone: Its specificity is unknown.

This receptor was obtained from a woman younger than 45 with type 1 diabetes. Sequencing input: naive CD4+ T cells from blood. The rearrangement joins TRBV4-2 to TRBJ2-1; TRBD2 is a possible D gene (6 bases). The CDR3 spells CASSHQGGEQFF. CDR3 nucleotide sequence: TGTGCCAGCAGTCATCAGGGAGGTGAGCAGTTCTTC.